This T cell receptor beta chain emerged from a study of CD8 T cells in Susac syndrome. Study overall: Clinically active disease was present in over five of the sequenced Susac syndrome patients. About 8 of these patients were in remission. Broader study findings: In total CD8+ repertoires, 15 to 20 Susac-specific public clones were found, and four or five in CD8+ TEMRA repertoires.

CD8+ and CD4+ T cells from blood underwent TCR beta sequencing, which was carried out in a high-throughput format. Germline lookup yields CDR1 DFQATT and CDR2 SNEGSKA (reference sequence). Trimming removed 3 bases at V and 10 bases at J, with 10 bases between. The CDR3 loop spans 11 amino acids. RNA was extracted with the RNeasy kit, and a quantity of about 0.45 to 1 ug was reverse transcribed using random hexamers. The immunoSEQ assay covered 54 Vbeta and 13 Jbeta segments for CDR3. TCRdb re-analysed the immunoSEQ multiplex PCR reads in MiXCR, keeping a single row per CDR3 protein. The sample carries around 170,000 distinct CDR3 sequences, around 95% recorded once. With respect to this clonotype: Antigen unknown.

Input material: CD8+ T cells from PBMCs. This TCR was recovered from a human donor with Susac syndrome. The chain uses TRBV20-1 and TRBJ2-1; D is possibly TRBD1 (5 bases). The CDR3 loop is CSASDSREQFF. DNA for the CDR3: TGCAGTGCTAGTGACAGCCGGGAGCAGTTCTTC.